The clone carrying this T cell receptor (beta chain) was found many times. One entry per CDR3 protein results from TCRdb running MiXCR on the PCR reads. The data contain about 12,000 distinct CDR3 sequences, 55% to 65% of them singletons. This sample stems from a study of tumor-infiltrating lymphocytes in oesophageal squamous cell carcinoma. Germline CDR1 MDHEN, CDR2 SYDVKM. This CDR3 has 15 residues. Germline trimming cut 5 bases from V and 7 bases from J; bases unmatched to any gene: 8. The chain joins TRBV28 to TRBJ1-2; 12 bases agree with TRBD1. Sequencing input: esophageal tumor tissue. The source of this sequence is a female donor with esophageal squamous cell carcinoma. The CDR3 is CASSRRDRGRFGYTF. In DNA form, the CDR3 reads TGTGCCAGCAGTCGCCGGGACAGGGGGCGATTTGGCTACACCTTC.